The sequence of this TCR beta chain was determined in a study of blood T cells in healthy people across ages. Donation came from healthy Caucasian individuals in Russia who were aged about 6 to 90. Trimming cost V 2 bases and J 3 bases; bases outside gene matches: 7. Germline lookup yields CDR1 KGHSH and CDR2 LQKENI. The CDR3 sequence is 16 residues long. Sample-barcoded 5' priming and a J-beta primer mix drove a second PCR of about 6 to 12 cycles. Each CDR3 protein gets one entry after TCRdb re-called the 5' RACE reads with MiXCR. The sample lists hundreds of thousands of distinct CDR3 sequences; around 48% were seen once.

The sequencing sample was made of blood. The chain combines TRBV18 with TRBJ2-1; 7 bases agree with TRBD2. The sequence was collected from a woman aged 55-70 years in good health. The CDR3 is CASSPTRDYIYNEQFF. The CDR3 nucleotides read TGTGCCAGCTCACCAACCCGGGACTATATCTACAATGAGCAGTTCTTC.